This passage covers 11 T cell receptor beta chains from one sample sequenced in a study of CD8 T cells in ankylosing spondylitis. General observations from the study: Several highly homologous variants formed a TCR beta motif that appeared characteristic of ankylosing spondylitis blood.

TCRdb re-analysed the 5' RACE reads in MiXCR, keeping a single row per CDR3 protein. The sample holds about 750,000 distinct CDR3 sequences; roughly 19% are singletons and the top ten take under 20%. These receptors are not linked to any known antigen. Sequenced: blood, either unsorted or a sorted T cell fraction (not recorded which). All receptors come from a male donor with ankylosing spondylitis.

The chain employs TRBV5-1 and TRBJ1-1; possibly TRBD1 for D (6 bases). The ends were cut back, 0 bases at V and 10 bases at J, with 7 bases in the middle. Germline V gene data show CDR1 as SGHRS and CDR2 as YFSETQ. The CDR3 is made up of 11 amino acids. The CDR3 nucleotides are TGCGCCAGCAGCTTGGAAGGGGGAGCTTTCTTT. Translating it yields CASSLEGGAFF.

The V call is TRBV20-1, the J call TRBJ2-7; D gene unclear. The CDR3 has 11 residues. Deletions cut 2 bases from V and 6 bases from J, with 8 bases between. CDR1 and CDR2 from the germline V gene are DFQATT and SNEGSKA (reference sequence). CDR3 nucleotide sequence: TGCAGTGCTAGATCCGTTCCCGAGCAGTACTTC. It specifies CSARSVPEQYF.

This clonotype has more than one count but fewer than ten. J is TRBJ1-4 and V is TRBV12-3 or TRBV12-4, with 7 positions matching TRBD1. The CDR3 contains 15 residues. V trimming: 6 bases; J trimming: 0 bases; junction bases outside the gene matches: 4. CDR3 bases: TGTGCCAGCAGCACCGGACAGGCAACTAATGAAAAACTGTTTTTT. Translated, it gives CASSTGQATNEKLFF.

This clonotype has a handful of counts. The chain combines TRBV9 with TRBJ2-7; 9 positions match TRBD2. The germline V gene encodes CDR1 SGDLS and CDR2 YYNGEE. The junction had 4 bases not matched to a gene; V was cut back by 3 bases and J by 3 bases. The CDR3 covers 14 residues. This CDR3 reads CASSGGTSIYEQYF. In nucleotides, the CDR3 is TGTGCCAGCAGCGGGGGGACTAGCATCTACGAGCAGTACTTC.

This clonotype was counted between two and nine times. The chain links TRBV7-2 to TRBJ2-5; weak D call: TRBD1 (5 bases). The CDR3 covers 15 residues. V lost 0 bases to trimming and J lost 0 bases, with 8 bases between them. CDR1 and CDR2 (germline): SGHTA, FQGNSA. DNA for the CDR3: TGTGCCAGCAGCTTAGCGGGGCTGTACCAAGAGACCCAGTACTTC. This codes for CASSLAGLYQETQYF.

In DNA form, the CDR3 reads TGCAGTGCTCCGGGACAGGGGAATGAAAAACTGTTTTTT. Protein sequence: CSAPGQGNEKLFF. The J gene is TRBJ1-4, the V gene TRBV20-1; TRBD1 aligns across 10 bases. The CDR3 consists of 13 residues. Per the germline V gene, CDR1 is DFQATT and CDR2 is SNEGSKA (reference sequence). V was clipped by 5 bases and J by 5 bases; unmatched bases: 2.

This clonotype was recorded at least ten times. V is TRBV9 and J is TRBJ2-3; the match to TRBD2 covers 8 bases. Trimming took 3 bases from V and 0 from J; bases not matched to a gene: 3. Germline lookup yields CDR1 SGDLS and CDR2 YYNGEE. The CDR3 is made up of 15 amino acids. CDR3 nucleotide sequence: TGTGCCAGCAGCGCCCAGCGGGGGAGCACAGATACGCAGTATTTT. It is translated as CASSAQRGSTDTQYF. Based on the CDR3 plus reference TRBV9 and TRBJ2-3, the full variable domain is DSGVTQTPKHLITATGQRVTLRCSPRSGDLSVYWYQQSLDQGLQFLIQYYNGEERAKGNILERFSAQQFPDLHSELNLSSLELGDSALYFCASSAQRGSTDTQYFGPGTRLTVL.

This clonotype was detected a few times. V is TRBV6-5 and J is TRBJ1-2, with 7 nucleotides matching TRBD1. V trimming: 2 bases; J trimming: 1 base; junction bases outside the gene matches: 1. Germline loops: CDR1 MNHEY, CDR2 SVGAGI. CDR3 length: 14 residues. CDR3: CASSYGQDNYGYTF. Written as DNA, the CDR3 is TGTGCCAGCAGTTACGGACAGGATAACTATGGCTACACCTTC.

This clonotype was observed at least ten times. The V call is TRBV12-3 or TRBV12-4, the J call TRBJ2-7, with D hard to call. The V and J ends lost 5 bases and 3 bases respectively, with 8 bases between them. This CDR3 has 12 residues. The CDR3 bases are TGTGCCAGCAGTATGAACCGCTACGAGCAGTACTTC. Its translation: CASSMNRYEQYF.

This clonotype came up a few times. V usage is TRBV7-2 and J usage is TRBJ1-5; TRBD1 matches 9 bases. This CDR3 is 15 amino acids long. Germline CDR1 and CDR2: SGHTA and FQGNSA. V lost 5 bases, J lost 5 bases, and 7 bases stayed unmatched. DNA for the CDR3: TGTGCCAGCAGCGTCGGGACAGGGATTCATCAGCCCCAGCATTTT. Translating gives CASSVGTGIHQPQHF.

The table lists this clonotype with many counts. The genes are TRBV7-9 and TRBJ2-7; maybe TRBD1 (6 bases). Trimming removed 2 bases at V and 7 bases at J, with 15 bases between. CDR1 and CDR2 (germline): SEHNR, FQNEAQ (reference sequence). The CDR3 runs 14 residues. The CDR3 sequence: CASSLLQGPREQYF. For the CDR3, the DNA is TGTGCCAGCAGCTTACTACAGGGACCTCGGGAGCAGTACTTC. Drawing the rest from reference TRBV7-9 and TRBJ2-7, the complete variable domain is DTGVSQNPRHKITKRGQNVTFRCDPISEHNRLYWYRQTLGQGPEFLTYFQNEAQLEKSRLLSDRFSAERPKGSFSTLEIQRTEQGDSAMYLCASSLLQGPREQYFGPGTRLTVT.